This T cell receptor (beta chain) is from a study of STAT5B mutations in CD4+ large granular lymphocyte leukemia. Repertoires were generated with immunoSEQ multiplex PCR, while TCRdb's copy carries only in-frame clones and drops some. The sample lists tens of thousands of clones; approximately 83% were seen once. This CDR3 is 16 amino acids long. Germline-derived CDR1 and CDR2 are SGHNT and YENEEA. With V trimmed by 1 base and J by 0 bases, 1 base remained unmatched. Healthy controls were blood donor buffy coats. This TCR came from a human donor in good health. The sequencing sample was made of CD4+ T cells from blood buffy coats. The rearrangement joins TRBV11-3 to TRBJ2-3, with 10 bases matching TRBD2. CDR3 bases: TGTGCCAGCAGCTTAGGGACTAGCGGAAGCACAGATACGCAGTATTTT. Residues: CASSLGTSGSTDTQYF.